These 31 T cell receptor beta chains were sequenced from one sample in a study of metastatic and nonmetastatic thyroid tumors. All patients reached thyroid surgery having received no treatment beforehand. Via MiXCR, TCRdb re-called the PCR reads. The table includes several thousand clones, approximately 26% detected once. The sample taken for sequencing was adjacent normal tissue. The source is a female donor with papillary thyroid cancer or a benign thyroid nodule (not recorded which). Some clones in this sample may be carry-over from other donors' samples.

Only a few counts were recorded for this clone. A much larger clone differs by one base, so this may be a read error. The chain employs TRBV6-4 and TRBJ1-2, with D hard to call. Germline lookup yields CDR1 MRHNA and CDR2 SNTAGT. The CDR3 runs 13 residues. The V end was cut by 8 bases, the J end by 8 bases, with 18 bases between. The CDR3 is CASGYSYQYGYTF. For the CDR3, the DNA is TGTGCCAGCGGTTACTCGTACCAGTACGGCTACACCTTC.

By share of the sample, this clone is large. This rearrangement joins TRBV11-3 to TRBJ2-7; a weak D match, TRBD1 (6 bases). The germline V gene has CDR1 SGHNT and CDR2 YENEEA. The CDR3 loop spans 14 amino acids. Trimming took 1 base from V and 5 from J, leaving 12 bases between them. The CDR3 nucleotides read TGTGCCAGCAGCTTAGGAGTGGGGGCCCACGAGCAGTACTTC. It specifies CASSLGVGAHEQYF. Complete variable domain (other parts from reference TRBV11-3 and TRBJ2-7): EAGVVQSPRYKIIEKKQPVAFWCNPISGHNTLYWYLQNLGQGPELLIRYENEEAVDDSQLPKDRFSAERLKGVDSTLKIQPAELGDSAVYLCASSLGVGAHEQYFGPGTRLTVT.

The chain combines TRBV12-3 or TRBV12-4 with TRBJ2-7, with 9 bases that match TRBD1. The CDR3 contains 12 residues. The ends lost 6 bases at V and 3 bases at J; junction bases unmatched: 0. The CDR3 reads CASRDRGYEQYF. Written as DNA, the CDR3 is TGTGCCAGCAGGGACAGGGGCTACGAGCAGTACTTC.

The genes are TRBV20-1 and TRBJ1-5; maybe TRBD1 (6 bases). Trimming stripped 5 bases from V and 5 bases from J, with 13 bases between. Germline assignment: CDR1 DFQATT and CDR2 SNEGSKA (reference sequence). The CDR3 sequence is 13 residues long. CDR3 in DNA: TGCAGTGCTGTAACAGGGACCCATCAGCCCCAGCATTTT. It yields the protein CSAVTGTHQPQHF.

This clone was counted ten times or more. The DNA for the CDR3 is TGTGCCAGCAGCCTTCCTAGCGGGAAGAGGCCCTACGAGCAGTACTTC. Its protein product is CASSLPSGKRPYEQYF. The rearrangement uses TRBV5-4 and TRBJ2-7; 9 nucleotides align to TRBD2. V shed 4 bases, J shed 2 bases, and the junction held 10 bases outside the gene matches. The CDR3 extends over 16 amino acids. The germline V gene has CDR1 SGHNT and CDR2 YYREEE (reference sequence).

By sample share, this clone is medium-sized. The rearrangement joins TRBV29-1 to TRBJ2-1; perhaps TRBD2 as D (5 bases). Germline-derived CDR1 and CDR2 are SQVTM and ANQGSEA. Trimming pared 6 bases from V and 0 bases from J, leaving 18 bases between. The CDR3 has 16 amino acids. The DNA of the CDR3 is TGCAGCGTCTTACGCCCCCGAGGGAGCTCCTACAATGAGCAGTTCTTC. Translated, it gives CSVLRPRGSSYNEQFF.

The sample holds a few counts of this clone. This chain joins TRBV2 and TRBJ1-5; D not certain. Trimming left V 6 bases short and J 1 base short, with 10 bases between. The CDR3 is 14 amino acids. Germline CDR1 and CDR2: SNHLY and FYNNEI. Here the CDR3 DNA reads TGTGCCAGCAGAGGAATCGGGAGCAATCAGCCCCAGCATTTT. It encodes CASRGIGSNQPQHF. The full variable domain, completed using reference TRBV2 and TRBJ1-5, is EPEVTQTPSHQVTQMGQEVILRCVPISNHLYFYWYRQILGQKVEFLVSFYNNEISEKSEIFDDQFSVERPDGSNFTLKIRSTKLEDSAMYFCASRGIGSNQPQHFGDGTRLSIL.

This clone showed up many times. The rearrangement joins TRBV7-9 to TRBJ1-1, with D uncertain. From germline, CDR1 is SEHNR and CDR2 FQNEAQ (reference sequence). V was shortened by 5 bases and J by 11 bases, with 15 bases between the two germline ends. This CDR3 contains 12 residues. The CDR3 DNA is TGTGCCAGCAGCCTGGACCTTCCACAGGCTTTCTTT. Amino acids: CASSLDLPQAFF.

With respect to this clone: This clone may be a read error of a much larger clone one base away. This chain joins TRBV2 and TRBJ2-7; D remains unclear. V was trimmed by 6 bases and J by 5 bases, leaving 17 bases between them. This CDR3 comprises 14 residues. Germline V gives CDR1 SNHLY, CDR2 FYNNEI. The DNA for the CDR3 is TGTGCCAGCAGGATTCAGCAGTTCAGCCACGAGCAGTACTTC. It yields the protein CASRIQQFSHEQYF.

The rearrangement links TRBV6-6 to TRBJ1-1, with TRBD1 matching over 7 bases. Unmatched junction bases numbered 7, after V lost 2 bases and J lost 4 bases. In germline, CDR1 is MNHNY, CDR2 SVGAGI (reference sequence). The CDR3 runs 15 residues. For the CDR3, the DNA is TGTGCCAGCAGTTACGGATACAGGGGCGGCACTGAAGCTTTCTTT. Its protein is CASSYGYRGGTEAFF.

This clone was counted a few times. The chain combines TRBV27 with TRBJ1-6; unclear D gene. Trimming stripped 6 bases from V and 7 bases from J, with 13 bases between. Germline CDR1 is MNHEY and CDR2 is SMNVEV (reference sequence). CDR3 size: 14 residues. CDR3 coding DNA: TGTGCCAGCAGCTTAGTCAACCGGAATTCACCCCTCCACTTT. It yields the protein CASSLVNRNSPLHF.

This clone appeared once. This chain joins TRBV14 and TRBJ1-1, with D hard to call. The V and J ends lost 4 bases and 3 bases respectively, with 18 bases between them. This CDR3 contains 16 residues. Germline lookup yields CDR1 SGHDN and CDR2 FVKESK. The CDR3 DNA sequence: TGTGCCAGCAGCCCCTCCCAAGCGGGGTTGGACACTGAAGCTTTCTTT. Its translation is CASSPSQAGLDTEAFF.

This clone showed up many times. This chain joins TRBV11-2 and TRBJ1-3; tentative D call: TRBD1 (5 bases). This CDR3 comprises 14 residues. The V gene's germline CDR1 is SGHAT and CDR2 FQNNGV. V was trimmed by 8 bases and J by 4 bases, leaving 15 bases between them. CDR3 in DNA: TGTGCCAGCGCTTCGGCAGGGAGGGGAAACACCATATATTTT. Translated, it gives CASASAGRGNTIYF.

This clone occurred once. The chain links TRBV11-2 to TRBJ2-1; the D gene is possibly TRBD1 (5 bases). Germline V gene sequence: CDR1 SGHAT, CDR2 FQNNGV. The CDR3 consists of 18 residues. V lost 0 bases to trimming and J lost 6 bases, with 21 bases between them. CDR3 protein: CASSLDQGAGANGNEQFF. CDR3 DNA: TGTGCCAGCAGCTTAGACCAGGGTGCTGGGGCCAACGGCAATGAGCAGTTCTTC.

This clone showed up just a few times. V is TRBV6-5 and J is TRBJ1-6; TRBD1 is a possible D gene (5 bases). The CDR3 is made up of 13 amino acids. The V gene lost 10 bases and the J gene lost 7 bases, with 14 bases spanning the gap. Germline loops: CDR1 MNHEY, CDR2 SVGAGI. The CDR3 region is CATTFGGNSPLHF. The CDR3 bases are TGTGCCACCACTTTTGGGGGAAATTCACCCCTCCACTTT.

Regarding this clone: A read error may be the cause here, since a much bigger clone is one base away. The V and J genes are TRBV20-1 and TRBJ2-2; D is undetermined. Germline CDR1 reads DFQATT; CDR2 reads SNEGSKA (reference sequence). The ends were cut back, 6 bases at V and 6 bases at J, with 11 bases in the middle. The CDR3 length is 12 residues. The CDR3 DNA reads as TGCAGTGCCCCTCGGTGTGCCGGGGAGCTGTTTTTT. It is translated as CSAPRCAGELFF.

The chain couples TRBV6-1 to TRBJ2-7; unclear D gene. CDR3 length: 16 residues. Germline V gene lookup returns CDR1 MNHNS and CDR2 SASEGT. CDR3 loop: CVGRSEHTTTYYEQYF. The DNA for the CDR3 is TGTGTCGGCAGGTCAGAACATACCACCACTTACTACGAGCAGTACTTC.

On this clone: Just one base apart from a much larger clone, this may be a read error. V and J are TRBV11-1 and TRBJ1-1, with D possibly being TRBD1 (5 bases). Trimming shortened V by 5 bases and J by 0 bases, and 19 bases separated the two germline ends. The CDR3 totals 17 residues. Germline CDR1 is SGHAT and CDR2 is FQDESV (reference sequence). The CDR3 DNA is TGTGCCAGCAGCAAAGTAAAAAGGGGTCCACTGAACACTGAAGCTTTCTTT. This translates into CASSKVKRGPLNTEAFF.

The chain joins TRBV5-1 to TRBJ1-1; no clear D. CDR3 length: 15 residues. Germline V gives CDR1 SGHRS, CDR2 YFSETQ. Trimming shortened V by 3 bases and J by 0 bases, and 12 bases separated the two germline ends. CDR3 DNA: TGCGCCAGCAGCTGGACCACATCTATGAACACTGAAGCTTTCTTT. This sequence encodes CASSWTTSMNTEAFF.

The V and J genes are TRBV20-1 and TRBJ2-1; 8 bases are shared with TRBD2. CDR1 is DFQATT and CDR2 is SNEGSKA in the germline V gene (reference sequence). This CDR3 spans 13 amino acids. J was trimmed by 8 bases and V by 4 bases; bases with no gene match: 7. The DNA for the CDR3 is TGCAGTGCTAACCTAGCGGGCGGAGATGAGCAGTTCTTC. Encoded protein: CSANLAGGDEQFF.

With respect to this clone: This sample includes further DNA sequences coding for the same CDR3. This sequence joins TRBV14 and TRBJ2-7, with no clear D. V lost 3 bases and J 3 bases, leaving 15 bases between the germline ends. Germline CDR1 and CDR2: SGHDN and FVKESK. The CDR3 runs to 15 residues. As DNA, the CDR3 is TGTGCCAGCAGCCACCTGGACGGTGGAAACTACGAGCAGTACTTC. Translating it yields CASSHLDGGNYEQYF.

This clone was observed a handful of times. The chain has TRBV24-1 and TRBJ1-1; TRBD1 agrees at 8 bases. CDR3 length: 15 amino acids. Per the germline V gene, CDR1 is KGHDR and CDR2 is SFDVKD. Trimming cost V 3 bases and J 5 bases; bases outside gene matches: 7. CDR3 protein: CATSDPKTGDTEAFF. The CDR3 DNA sequence: TGTGCCACCAGTGATCCAAAGACAGGGGATACTGAAGCTTTCTTT.

The chain couples TRBV6-1 to TRBJ1-1; 8 nucleotides align to TRBD1. CDR1 MNHNS and CDR2 SASEGT come from the germline V gene. J lost 0 bases, V lost 8 bases, and 20 bases had no gene match. The CDR3 is 19 amino acids. As DNA, the CDR3 is TGTGCCAGCGATAGAAGCAGATTCAGGACAGGGCGAATGAACACTGAAGCTTTCTTT. It yields the protein CASDRSRFRTGRMNTEAFF.

This clone was observed at least ten times. The chain has TRBV6-2 or TRBV6-3 and TRBJ1-6; no definite D call. V shed 7 bases and J shed 7 bases, with 17 bases lying between them. Germline assignment: CDR1 MNHEY and CDR2 SVGEGT. The CDR3 covers 15 residues. CDR3 amino acids: CASTSGTPANSPLHF. The CDR3 DNA sequence: TGTGCCAGCACCTCAGGAACCCCGGCCAATTCACCCCTCCACTTT.

V and J are TRBV3-1 and TRBJ2-7, with TRBD2 identical over 13 bases. CDR1 and CDR2 from the germline V gene are LGHDT and YNNKEL (reference sequence). Losses at the gene ends were 5 bases for V and 3 bases for J; bases not matched to a gene: 1. CDR3 length: 14 amino acids. The CDR3 sequence: CASSRLAGGYEQYF. The CDR3 bases are TGTGCCAGCAGCAGACTAGCGGGGGGCTACGAGCAGTACTTC.

The chain employs TRBV4-3 and TRBJ1-3; D is unresolved. The CDR3 runs to 14 residues. The germline V gene has CDR1 LGHNA and CDR2 YSLEER. The V end lost 0 bases, the J end lost 4 bases, and 7 bases lay between the germline ends. CDR3 protein: CASSQEERGNTIYF. CDR3 nucleotide sequence: TGCGCCAGCAGCCAAGAAGAGAGGGGAAACACCATATATTTT.

Concerning this clone itself: It may be a read error: a sequence one base away is much more abundant. The chain recombines TRBV5-1 with TRBJ1-2, with D maybe TRBD1 (6 bases). Per germline, CDR1 SGHRS and CDR2 YFSETQ. The CDR3 length is 13 residues. The germline V and J ends were trimmed by 2 bases and 6 bases, with 11 bases remaining between them. The CDR3 loop is CASSFAEGDGYTF. The CDR3 DNA sequence: TGCGCCAGCAGCTTTGCCGAGGGGGATGGCTACACCTTC.

A word on this clone: This sequence may be a read error, since a much larger clone differs from it by one base. The chain combines TRBV5-1 with TRBJ2-5; 9 bases are shared with TRBD2. The CDR3 totals 16 residues. Germline values: CDR1 SGHRS, CDR2 YFSETQ. J gave up 5 bases and V 6 bases, and 14 bases lay outside the gene matches. In nucleotides, the CDR3 is TGCGCCAGCACCTCATTAGCGGGGGAGCCGGGGGAGACCCAGTACTTC. Amino acid sequence: CASTSLAGEPGETQYF.

The chain has TRBV28 and TRBJ2-7; TRBD1 matches 7 bases. Germline CDR1 MDHEN, CDR2 SYDVKM. The ends lost 2 bases at V and 3 bases at J; junction bases unmatched: 4. The length of the CDR3 is 14 residues. The CDR3 coding sequence is TGTGCCAGCAGTTTAATATCAGGGGGCTACGAGCAGTACTTC. Translation gives CASSLISGGYEQYF.

This clone showed up just a few times. A much larger clone differs from this one at a single base, so this may be a read error. The gene calls are TRBV6-1 and TRBJ2-3; tentatively, D is TRBD2 (5 bases). The length of the CDR3 is 13 residues. Looked up from germline, CDR1 is MNHNS and CDR2 is SASEGT. The CDR3: CASRGASTETQYF. CDR3 DNA sequence: TGTGCCAGCAGAGGAGCTAGCACAGAAACGCAGTATTTT.

The rearrangement uses TRBV12-3 or TRBV12-4 and TRBJ2-5, with 10 bases identical to TRBD2. The ends lost 2 bases at V and 6 bases at J; junction bases unmatched: 12. This CDR3 comprises 17 residues. Here the CDR3 DNA reads TGTGCCAGCAGTTTACCTAGCGGGAGCCCGTACATTAAGACCCAGTACTTC. Amino acids: CASSLPSGSPYIKTQYF.